What follows describes a single T cell receptor (beta chain). No antigen is known for it. Some clones are missing from TCRdb's copy, which holds only in-frame ones; the method was immunoSEQ multiplex PCR. The table lists around 2.1 million clones, roughly 91% of them singletons. Naivety among CD8 cells was defined by CD45RO negativity and positive CCR7 selection, thereby excluding terminally differentiated effector memory CD45RA+ cells. In germline, CDR1 is SGHDT, CDR2 YYEEEE. Between the trimmed V and J ends, which lost 1 base and 5 bases, there was a span of 16 bases. The CDR3 loop spans 15 amino acids. These data are taken from a study of shared clonotypes between healthy human individuals. Study outcomes and limitations: When naive CD4 clonotypes were compared across a few donors, approximately 4.9% were shared. There were few donors, and this limited the genetic and exposure-history diversity represented.

This clonotype was obtained from a man in his late teens or twenties in good health. Some clones in this sample may be carry-over from other donors' samples. Sequenced input: naive CD8+ T cells from PBMCs. The J gene is TRBJ2-7, the V gene TRBV5-6; possibly TRBD1 for D (5 bases). CDR3 region: CASSLYPGPRNEQYF. CDR3 coding DNA: TGTGCCAGCAGCTTGTATCCAGGGCCCAGAAACGAGCAGTACTTC.